This record covers a single T cell receptor (beta chain). The junction departs from the called germline gene at one end, perhaps through a read error. The source of the sample is a study of T-cell reconstitution after alpha-beta-depleted transplantation in children. Germline CDR1 and CDR2: SEHNR and FQNEAQ (reference sequence). The CDR3 length is 13 residues. Preparing the TCRbeta library involved the use of unique molecular identifiers. TCRdb re-analysed the PCR reads in MiXCR, keeping a single row per CDR3 protein. The sample has about 500,000 distinct CDR3 sequences, 30% to 35% seen once. This chain connects TRBV7-9 to TRBJ2-1; no reliable D call. This sequence was found in a human donor who donated a stem cell graft to a child with aplastic anemia. The sequenced sample was PBMCs from the stem cell graft donor, obtained from the stem cell graft. The CDR3 region is CASSLAQYEEKVF. In nucleotides, the CDR3 is TGTGCCAGCAGCTTAGCGCAGTACGAGGAGAAGGTCTTC.